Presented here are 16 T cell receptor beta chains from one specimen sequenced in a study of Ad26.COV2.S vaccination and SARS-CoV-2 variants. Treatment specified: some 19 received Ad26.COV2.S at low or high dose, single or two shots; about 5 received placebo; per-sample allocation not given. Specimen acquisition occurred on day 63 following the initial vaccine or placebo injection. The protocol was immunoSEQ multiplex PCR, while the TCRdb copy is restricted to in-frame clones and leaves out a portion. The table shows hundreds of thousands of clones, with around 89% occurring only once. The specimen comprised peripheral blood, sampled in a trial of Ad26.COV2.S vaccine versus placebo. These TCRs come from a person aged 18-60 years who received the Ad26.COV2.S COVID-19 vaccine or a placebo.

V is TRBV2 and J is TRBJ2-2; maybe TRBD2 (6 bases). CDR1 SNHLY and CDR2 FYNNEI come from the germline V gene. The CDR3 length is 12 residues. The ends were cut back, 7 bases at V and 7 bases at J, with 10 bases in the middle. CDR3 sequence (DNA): TGTGCCAGCAACTTGGGAGGCGGGGAGCTGTTTTTT. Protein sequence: CASNLGGGELFF.

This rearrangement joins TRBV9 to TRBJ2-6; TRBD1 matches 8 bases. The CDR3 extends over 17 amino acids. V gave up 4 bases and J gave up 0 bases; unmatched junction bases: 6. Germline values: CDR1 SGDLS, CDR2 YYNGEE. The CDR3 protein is CASSLDRASSGANVLTF. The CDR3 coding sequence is TGTGCCAGCAGCCTGGACAGGGCGAGCTCTGGGGCCAACGTCCTGACTTTC. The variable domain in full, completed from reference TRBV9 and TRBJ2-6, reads DSGVTQTPKHLITATGQRVTLRCSPRSGDLSVYWYQQSLDQGLQFLIQYYNGEERAKGNILERFSAQQFPDLHSELNLSSLELGDSALYFCASSLDRASSGANVLTFGAGSRLTVL.

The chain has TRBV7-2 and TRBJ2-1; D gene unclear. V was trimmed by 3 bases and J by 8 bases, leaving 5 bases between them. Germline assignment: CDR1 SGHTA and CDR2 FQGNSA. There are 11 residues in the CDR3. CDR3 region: CASSFRDEQFF. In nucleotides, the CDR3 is TGTGCCAGCAGCTTTCGGGATGAGCAGTTCTTC.

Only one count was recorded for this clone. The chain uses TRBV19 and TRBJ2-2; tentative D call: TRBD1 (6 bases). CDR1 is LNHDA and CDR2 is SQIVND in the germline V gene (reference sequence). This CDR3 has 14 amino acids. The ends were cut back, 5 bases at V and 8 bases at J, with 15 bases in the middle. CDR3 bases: TGTGCCAGTAGTCTCCAGCTGGGGGCTGGGGAGCTGTTTTTT. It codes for CASSLQLGAGELFF. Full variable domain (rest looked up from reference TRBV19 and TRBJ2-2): DGGITQSPKYLFRKEGQNVTLSCEQNLNHDAMYWYRQDPGQGLRLIYYSQIVNDFQKGDIAEGYSVSREKKESFPLTVTSAQKNPTAFYLCASSLQLGAGELFFGEGSRLTVL.

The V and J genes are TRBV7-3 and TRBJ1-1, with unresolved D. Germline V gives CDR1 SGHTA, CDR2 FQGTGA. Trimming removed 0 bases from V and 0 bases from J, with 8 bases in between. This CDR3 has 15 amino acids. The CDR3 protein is CASSLTTLLNTEAFF. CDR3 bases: TGTGCCAGCAGCTTAACAACTCTTCTGAACACTGAAGCTTTCTTT.

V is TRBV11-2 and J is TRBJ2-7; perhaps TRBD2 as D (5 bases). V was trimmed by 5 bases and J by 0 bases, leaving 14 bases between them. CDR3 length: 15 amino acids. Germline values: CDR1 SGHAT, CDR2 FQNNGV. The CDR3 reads CASSPGIGGSYEQYF. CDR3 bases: TGTGCCAGCAGCCCGGGAATCGGCGGCTCCTACGAGCAGTACTTC. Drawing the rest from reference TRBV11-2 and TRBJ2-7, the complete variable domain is EAGVAQSPRYKIIEKRQSVAFWCNPISGHATLYWYQQILGQGPKLLIQFQNNGVVDDSQLPKDRFSAERLKGVDSTLKIQPAKLEDSAVYLCASSPGIGGSYEQYFGPGTRLTVT.

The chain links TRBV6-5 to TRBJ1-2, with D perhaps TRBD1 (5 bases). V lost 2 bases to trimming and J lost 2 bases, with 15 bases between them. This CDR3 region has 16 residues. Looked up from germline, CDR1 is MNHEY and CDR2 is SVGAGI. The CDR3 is CASSYRWDGGNYGYTF. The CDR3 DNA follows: TGTGCCAGCAGTTACAGATGGGACGGAGGGAACTATGGCTACACCTTC.

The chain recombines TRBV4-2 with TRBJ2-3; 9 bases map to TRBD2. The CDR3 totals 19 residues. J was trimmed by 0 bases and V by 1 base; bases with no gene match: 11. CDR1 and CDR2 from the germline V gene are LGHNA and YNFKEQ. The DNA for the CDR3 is TGTGCCAGCAGCCAAGGGGTGGCGGGAGGGCCCGATAGCACAGATACGCAGTATTTT. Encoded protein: CASSQGVAGGPDSTDTQYF.

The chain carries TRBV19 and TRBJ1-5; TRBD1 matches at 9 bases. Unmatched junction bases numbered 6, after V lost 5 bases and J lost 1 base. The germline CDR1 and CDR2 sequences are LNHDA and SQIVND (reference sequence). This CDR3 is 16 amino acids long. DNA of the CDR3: TGTGCCAGTAGTCCTGAGACAGGGGGGAGCAATCAGCCCCAGCATTTT. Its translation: CASSPETGGSNQPQHF. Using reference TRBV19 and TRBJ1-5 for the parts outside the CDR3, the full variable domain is DGGITQSPKYLFRKEGQNVTLSCEQNLNHDAMYWYRQDPGQGLRLIYYSQIVNDFQKGDIAEGYSVSREKKESFPLTVTSAQKNPTAFYLCASSPETGGSNQPQHFGDGTRLSIL.

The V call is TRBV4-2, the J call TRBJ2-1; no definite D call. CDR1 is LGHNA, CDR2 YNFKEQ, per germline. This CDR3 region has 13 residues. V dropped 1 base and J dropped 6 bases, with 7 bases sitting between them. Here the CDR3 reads CASSQGTPNEQFF. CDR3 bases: TGTGCCAGCAGCCAAGGGACCCCCAATGAGCAGTTCTTC.

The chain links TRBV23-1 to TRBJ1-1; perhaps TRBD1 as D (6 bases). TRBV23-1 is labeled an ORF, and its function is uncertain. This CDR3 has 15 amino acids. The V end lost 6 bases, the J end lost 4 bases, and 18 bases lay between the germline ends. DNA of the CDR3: TGCGCCAGCAGCCCGGGGACCAAACAGGGCACTGAAGCTTTCTTT. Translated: CASSPGTKQGTEAFF.

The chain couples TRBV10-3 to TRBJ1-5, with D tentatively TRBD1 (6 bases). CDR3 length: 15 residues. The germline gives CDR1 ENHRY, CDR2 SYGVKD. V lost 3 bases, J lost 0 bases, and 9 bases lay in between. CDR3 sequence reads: CAISDGQSSNQPQHF. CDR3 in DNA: TGTGCCATCAGTGACGGACAGAGTAGCAATCAGCCCCAGCATTTT.

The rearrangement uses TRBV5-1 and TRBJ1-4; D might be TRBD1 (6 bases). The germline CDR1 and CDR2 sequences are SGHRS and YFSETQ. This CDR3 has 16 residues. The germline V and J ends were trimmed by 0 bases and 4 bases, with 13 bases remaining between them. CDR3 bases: TGCGCCAGCAGCTTGGCCAGGGGAGGCGGTAATGAAAAACTGTTTTTT. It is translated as CASSLARGGGNEKLFF. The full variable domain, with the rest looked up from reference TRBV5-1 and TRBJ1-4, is KAGVTQTPRYLIKTRGQQVTLSCSPISGHRSVSWYQQTPGQGLQFLFEYFSETQRNKGNFPGRFSGRQFSNSRSEMNVSTLELGDSALYLCASSLARGGGNEKLFFGSGTQLSVL.

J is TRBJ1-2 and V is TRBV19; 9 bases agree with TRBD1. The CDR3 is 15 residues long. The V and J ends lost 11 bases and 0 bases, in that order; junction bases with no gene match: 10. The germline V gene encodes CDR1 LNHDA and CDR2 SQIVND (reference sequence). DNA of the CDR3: TGTGCCGCAGTGGACAGGGGAAATACTAACTATGGCTACACCTTC. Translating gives CAAVDRGNTNYGYTF.

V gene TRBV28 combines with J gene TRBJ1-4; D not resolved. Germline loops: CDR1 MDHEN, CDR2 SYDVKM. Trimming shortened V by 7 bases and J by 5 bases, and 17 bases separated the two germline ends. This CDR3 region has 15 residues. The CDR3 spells CASKTTAADNEKLFF. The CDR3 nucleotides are TGTGCCAGCAAAACTACGGCAGCCGACAATGAAAAACTGTTTTTT.

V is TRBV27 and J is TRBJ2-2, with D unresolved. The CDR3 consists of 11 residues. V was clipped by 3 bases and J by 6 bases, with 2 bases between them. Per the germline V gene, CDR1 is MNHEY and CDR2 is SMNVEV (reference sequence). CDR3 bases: TGTGCCAGCAGTTTTGCCGGGGAGCTGTTTTTT. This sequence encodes CASSFAGELFF.